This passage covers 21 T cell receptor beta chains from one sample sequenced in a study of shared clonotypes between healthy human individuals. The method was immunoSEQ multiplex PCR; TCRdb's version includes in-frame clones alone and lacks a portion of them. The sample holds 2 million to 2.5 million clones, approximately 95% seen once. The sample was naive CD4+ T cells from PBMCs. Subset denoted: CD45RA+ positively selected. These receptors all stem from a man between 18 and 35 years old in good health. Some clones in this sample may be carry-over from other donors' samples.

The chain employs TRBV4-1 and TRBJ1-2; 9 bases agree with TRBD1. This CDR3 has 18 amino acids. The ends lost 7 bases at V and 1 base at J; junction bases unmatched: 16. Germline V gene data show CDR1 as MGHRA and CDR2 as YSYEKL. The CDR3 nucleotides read TGCGCCAGCAACTCACCGGCTCTTGGGACAGGGCTTAACTATGGCTACACCTTC. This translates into CASNSPALGTGLNYGYTF.

CDR3 protein: CAWSGASGSTDTQYF. The CDR3 DNA sequence: TGTGCCTGGAGTGGGGCTAGCGGGAGCACAGATACGCAGTATTTT. The rearrangement uses TRBV30 and TRBJ2-3; 8 bases map to TRBD2. Germline CDR1 GTSNPN, CDR2 SVGIG (reference sequence). Losses at the gene ends were 1 base for V and 0 bases for J; bases not matched to a gene: 3. This CDR3 is built from 15 residues.

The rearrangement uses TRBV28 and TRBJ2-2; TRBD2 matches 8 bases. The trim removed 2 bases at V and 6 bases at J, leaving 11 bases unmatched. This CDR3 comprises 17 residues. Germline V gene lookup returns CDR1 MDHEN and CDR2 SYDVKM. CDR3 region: CASSLVLAVMSSGELFF. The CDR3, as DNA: TGTGCCAGCAGTTTAGTACTAGCGGTCATGAGCTCCGGGGAGCTGTTTTTT.

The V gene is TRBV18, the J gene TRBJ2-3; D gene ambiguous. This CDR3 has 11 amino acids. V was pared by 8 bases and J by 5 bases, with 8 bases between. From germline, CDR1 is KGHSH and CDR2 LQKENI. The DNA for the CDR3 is TGTGCCAGCGGGCCTCTAGATACGCAGTATTTT. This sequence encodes CASGPLDTQYF.

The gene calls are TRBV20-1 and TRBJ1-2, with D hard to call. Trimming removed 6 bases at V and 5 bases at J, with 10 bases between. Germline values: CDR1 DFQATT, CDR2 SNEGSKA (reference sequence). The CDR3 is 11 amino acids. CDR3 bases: TGCAGTGCCAGCAGACCTTATGGCTACACCTTC. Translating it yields CSASRPYGYTF.

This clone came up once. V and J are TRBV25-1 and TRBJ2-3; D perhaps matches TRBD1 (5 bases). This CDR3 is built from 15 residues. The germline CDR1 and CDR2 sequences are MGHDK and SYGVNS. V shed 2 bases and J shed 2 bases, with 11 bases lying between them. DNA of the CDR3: TGTGCCAGCAGTGAAACCTTGGACACCACAGATACGCAGTATTTT. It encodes CASSETLDTTDTQYF.

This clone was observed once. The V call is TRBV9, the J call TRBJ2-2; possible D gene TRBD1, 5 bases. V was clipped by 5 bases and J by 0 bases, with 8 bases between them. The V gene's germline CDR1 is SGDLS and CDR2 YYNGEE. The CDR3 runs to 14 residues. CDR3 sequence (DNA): TGTGCCAGCAGTTGGACATCGAACACCGGGGAGCTGTTTTTT. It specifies CASSWTSNTGELFF.

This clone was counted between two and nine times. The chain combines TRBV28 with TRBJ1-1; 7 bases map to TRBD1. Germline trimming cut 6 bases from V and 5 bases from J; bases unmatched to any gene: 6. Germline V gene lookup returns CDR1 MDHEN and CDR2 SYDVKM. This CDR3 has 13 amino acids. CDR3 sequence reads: CASRQDRITEAFF. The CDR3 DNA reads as TGTGCCAGCAGACAGGACAGGATAACTGAAGCTTTCTTT.

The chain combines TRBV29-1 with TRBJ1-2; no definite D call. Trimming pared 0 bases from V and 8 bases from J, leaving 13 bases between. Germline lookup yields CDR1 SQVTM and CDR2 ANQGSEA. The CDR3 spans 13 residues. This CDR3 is CSVEDSAERGYTF. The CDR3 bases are TGCAGCGTTGAAGATTCGGCGGAACGAGGCTACACCTTC.

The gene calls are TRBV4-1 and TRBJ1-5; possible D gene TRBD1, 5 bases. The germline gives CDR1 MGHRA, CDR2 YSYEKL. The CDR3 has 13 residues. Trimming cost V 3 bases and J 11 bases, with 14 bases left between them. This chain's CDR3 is CASSQGVGGAQHF. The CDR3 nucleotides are TGCGCCAGCAGCCAGGGGGTCGGGGGGGCCCAGCATTTT.

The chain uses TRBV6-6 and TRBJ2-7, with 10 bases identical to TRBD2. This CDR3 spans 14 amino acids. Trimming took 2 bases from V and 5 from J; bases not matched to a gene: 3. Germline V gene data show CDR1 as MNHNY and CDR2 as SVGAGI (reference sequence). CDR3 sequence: CASSYDSGRHEQYF. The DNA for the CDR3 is TGTGCCAGCAGTTACGATAGCGGGAGGCACGAGCAGTACTTC.

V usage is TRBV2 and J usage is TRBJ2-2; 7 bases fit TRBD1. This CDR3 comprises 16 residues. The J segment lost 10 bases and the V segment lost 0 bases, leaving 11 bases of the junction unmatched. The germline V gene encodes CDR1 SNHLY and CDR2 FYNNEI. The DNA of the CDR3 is TGTGCCAGCAGTGAAGCGGGGCGCAGGGGGTCGTCGGAGCTGTTTTTT. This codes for CASSEAGRRGSSELFF.

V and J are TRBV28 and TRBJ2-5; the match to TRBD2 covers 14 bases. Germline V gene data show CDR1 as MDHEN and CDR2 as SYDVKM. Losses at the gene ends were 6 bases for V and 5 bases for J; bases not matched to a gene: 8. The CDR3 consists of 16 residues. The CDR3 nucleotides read TGTGCCAGCAGATCTCGACTAGCGGGAGGGAGGGAGACCCAGTACTTC. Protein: CASRSRLAGGRETQYF.

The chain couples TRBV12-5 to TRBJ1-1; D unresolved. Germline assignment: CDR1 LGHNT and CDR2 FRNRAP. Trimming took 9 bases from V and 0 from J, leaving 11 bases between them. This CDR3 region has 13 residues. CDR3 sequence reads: CASRPGVNTEAFF. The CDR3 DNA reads TGTGCTAGCAGGCCAGGTGTGAACACTGAAGCTTTCTTT.

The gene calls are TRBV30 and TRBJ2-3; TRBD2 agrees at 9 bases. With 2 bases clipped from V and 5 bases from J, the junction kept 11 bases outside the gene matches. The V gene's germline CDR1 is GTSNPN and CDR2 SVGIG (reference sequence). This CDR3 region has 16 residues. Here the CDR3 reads CAWSLLAGRGLDTQYF. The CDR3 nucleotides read TGTGCCTGGAGTCTACTAGCGGGCAGGGGCTTAGATACGCAGTATTTT.

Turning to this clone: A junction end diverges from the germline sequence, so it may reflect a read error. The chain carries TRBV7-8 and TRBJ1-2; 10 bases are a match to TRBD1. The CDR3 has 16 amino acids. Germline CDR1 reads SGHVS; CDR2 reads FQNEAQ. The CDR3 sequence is CASSLVVGTGAYSYTF. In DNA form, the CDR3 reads TGTGCCAGCAGCTTAGTTGTAGGGACAGGGGCCTATAGCTACACCTTC.

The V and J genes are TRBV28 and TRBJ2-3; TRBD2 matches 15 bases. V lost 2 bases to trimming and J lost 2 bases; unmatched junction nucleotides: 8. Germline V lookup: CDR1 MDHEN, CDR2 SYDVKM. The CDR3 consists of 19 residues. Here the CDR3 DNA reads TGTGCCAGCAGTTTAAGAGGACTAGCGGGAGGGCGACTCACAGATACGCAGTATTTT. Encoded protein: CASSLRGLAGGRLTDTQYF.

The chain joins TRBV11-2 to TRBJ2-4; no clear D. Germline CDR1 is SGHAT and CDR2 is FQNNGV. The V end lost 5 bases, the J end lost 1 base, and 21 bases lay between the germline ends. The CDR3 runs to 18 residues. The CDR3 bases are TGTGCCAGCAGCCCCCGCCCCGACAAGCCTTGGGCCAAAAACATTCAGTACTTC. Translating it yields CASSPRPDKPWAKNIQYF.

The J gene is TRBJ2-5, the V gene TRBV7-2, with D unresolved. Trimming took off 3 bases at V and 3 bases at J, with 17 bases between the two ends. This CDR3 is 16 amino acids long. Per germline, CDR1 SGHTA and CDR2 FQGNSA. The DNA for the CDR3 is TGTGCCAGCAGCTTCGGGCATTCGGGCGCGAAAGAGACCCAGTACTTC. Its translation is CASSFGHSGAKETQYF.

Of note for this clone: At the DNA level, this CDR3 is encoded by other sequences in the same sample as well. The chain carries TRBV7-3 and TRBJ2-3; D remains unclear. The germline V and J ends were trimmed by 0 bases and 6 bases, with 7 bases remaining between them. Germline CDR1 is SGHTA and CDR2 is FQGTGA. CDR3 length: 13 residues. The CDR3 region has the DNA TGTGCCAGCAGCTTAACGTTCCGTGATACGCAGTATTTT. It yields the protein CASSLTFRDTQYF.

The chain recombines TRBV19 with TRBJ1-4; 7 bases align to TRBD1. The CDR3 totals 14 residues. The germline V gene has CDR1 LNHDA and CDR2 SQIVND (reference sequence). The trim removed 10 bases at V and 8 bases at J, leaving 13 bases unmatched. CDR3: CATRQGVLREKLFF. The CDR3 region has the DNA TGTGCCACGAGACAGGGTGTGCTTCGAGAAAAACTGTTTTTT.